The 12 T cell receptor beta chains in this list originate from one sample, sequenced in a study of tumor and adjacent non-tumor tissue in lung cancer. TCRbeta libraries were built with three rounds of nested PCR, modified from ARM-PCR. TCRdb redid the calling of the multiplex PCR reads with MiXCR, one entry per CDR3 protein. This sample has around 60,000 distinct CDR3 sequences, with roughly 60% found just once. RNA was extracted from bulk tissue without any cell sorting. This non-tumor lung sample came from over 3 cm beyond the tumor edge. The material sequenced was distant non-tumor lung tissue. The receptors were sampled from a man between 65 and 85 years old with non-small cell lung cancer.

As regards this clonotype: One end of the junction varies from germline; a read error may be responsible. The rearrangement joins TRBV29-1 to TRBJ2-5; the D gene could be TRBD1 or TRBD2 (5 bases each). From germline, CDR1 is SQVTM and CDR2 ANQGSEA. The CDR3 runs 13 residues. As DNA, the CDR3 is TGCAGCGTAGCTGTCAGGTACCAAGGGACCCAGTATTTC. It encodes CSVAVRYQGTQYF.

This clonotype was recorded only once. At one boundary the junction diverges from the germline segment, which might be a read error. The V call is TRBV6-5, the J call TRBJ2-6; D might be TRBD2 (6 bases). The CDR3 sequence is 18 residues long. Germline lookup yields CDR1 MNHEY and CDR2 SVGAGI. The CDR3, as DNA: TGTGCCAGCAGTTACTCCCTACCGATAGGGACTGGGGCCAACGTCTTGACTTTC. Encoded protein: CASSYSLPIGTGANVLTF.

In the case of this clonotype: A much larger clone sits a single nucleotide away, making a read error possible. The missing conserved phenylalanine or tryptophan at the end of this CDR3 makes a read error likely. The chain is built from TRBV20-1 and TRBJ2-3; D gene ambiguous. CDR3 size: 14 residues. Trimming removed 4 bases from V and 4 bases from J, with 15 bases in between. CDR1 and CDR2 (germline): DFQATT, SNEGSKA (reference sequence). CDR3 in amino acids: CSAIPMVGPDTQYS. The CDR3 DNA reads TGCAGTGCTATCCCTATGGTGGGTCCAGATACGCAGTATTCT.

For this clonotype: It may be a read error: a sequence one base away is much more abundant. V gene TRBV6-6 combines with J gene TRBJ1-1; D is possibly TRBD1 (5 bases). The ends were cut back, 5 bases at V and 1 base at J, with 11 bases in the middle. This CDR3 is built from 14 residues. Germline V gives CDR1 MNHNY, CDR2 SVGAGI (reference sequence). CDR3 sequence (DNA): TGTGCCAGCAGTGGGGCCCGAGGGAACACTGAAGCTTTCTTT. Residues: CASSGARGNTEAFF.

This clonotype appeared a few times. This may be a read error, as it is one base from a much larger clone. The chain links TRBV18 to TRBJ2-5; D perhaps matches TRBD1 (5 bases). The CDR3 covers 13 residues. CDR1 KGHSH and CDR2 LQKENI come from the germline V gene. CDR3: CASSQGFQEIQYF. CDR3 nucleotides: TGTGCCAGCTCACAGGGGTTCCAAGAGATCCAGTACTTC.

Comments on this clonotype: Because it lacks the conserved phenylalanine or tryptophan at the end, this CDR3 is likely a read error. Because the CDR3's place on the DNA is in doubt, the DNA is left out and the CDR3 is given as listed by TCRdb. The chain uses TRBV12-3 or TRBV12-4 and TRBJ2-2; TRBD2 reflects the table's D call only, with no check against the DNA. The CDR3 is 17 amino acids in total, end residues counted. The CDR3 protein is CASRRTSGGLSTGELSS.

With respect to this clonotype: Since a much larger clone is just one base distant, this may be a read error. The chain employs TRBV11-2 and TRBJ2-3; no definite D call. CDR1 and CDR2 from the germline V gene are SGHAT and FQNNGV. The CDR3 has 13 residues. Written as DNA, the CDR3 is TGTGCCGGCAGTCTTGAGTACACAGATACGCAGTATTTT. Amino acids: CAGSLEYTDTQYF.

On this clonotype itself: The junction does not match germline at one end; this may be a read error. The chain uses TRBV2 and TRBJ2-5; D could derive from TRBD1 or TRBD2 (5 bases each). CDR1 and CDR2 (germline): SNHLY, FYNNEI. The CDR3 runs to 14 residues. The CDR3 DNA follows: TGTGCCGGCACCGACCGGGACGACCAAGAGACTCAGTACTTC. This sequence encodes CAGTDRDDQETQYF. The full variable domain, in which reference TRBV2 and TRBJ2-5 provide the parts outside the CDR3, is EPEVTQTPSHQVTQMGQEVILRCVPISNHLYFYWYRQILGQKVEFLVSFYNNEISEKSEIFDDQFSVERPDGSNFTLKIRSTKLEDSAMYFCAGTDRDDQETQYFGPGTRLLVL.

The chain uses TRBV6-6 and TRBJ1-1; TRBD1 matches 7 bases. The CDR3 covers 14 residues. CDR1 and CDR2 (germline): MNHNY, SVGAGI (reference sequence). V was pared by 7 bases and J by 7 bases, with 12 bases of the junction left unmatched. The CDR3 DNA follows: TGTGCCAGCATCAAGACAGGGTTTAGCATTGAAGCTTTCTTT. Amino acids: CASIKTGFSIEAFF.

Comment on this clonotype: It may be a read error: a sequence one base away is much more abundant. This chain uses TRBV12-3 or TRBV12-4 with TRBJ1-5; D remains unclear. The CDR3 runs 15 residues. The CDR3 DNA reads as TGTGCCAGCATGCTGCAGACCAACGGGAATCAGTCCCAGCATTTT. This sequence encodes CASMLQTNGNQSQHF.

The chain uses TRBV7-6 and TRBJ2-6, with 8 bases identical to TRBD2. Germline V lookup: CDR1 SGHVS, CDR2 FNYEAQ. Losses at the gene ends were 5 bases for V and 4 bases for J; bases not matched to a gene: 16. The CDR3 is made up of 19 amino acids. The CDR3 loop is CASSPHGSGDSAGANVLTF. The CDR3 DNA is TGTGCCAGCAGCCCCCACGGTAGCGGGGATTCCGCCGGGGCCAACGTCCTGACTTTC.

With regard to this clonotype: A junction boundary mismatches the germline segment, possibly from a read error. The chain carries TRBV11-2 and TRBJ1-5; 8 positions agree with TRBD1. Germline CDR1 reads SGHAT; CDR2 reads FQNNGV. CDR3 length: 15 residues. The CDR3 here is CANSIAGGAEQPQHF. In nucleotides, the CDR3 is TGTGCCAACAGCATAGCAGGGGGCGCAGAGCAGCCCCAGCATTTT.